The 2 T cell receptor beta chains below all came from one sample that was sequenced in a study of T cell changes during pregnancy in multiple sclerosis. The data were produced by immunoSEQ multiplex PCR, yet TCRdb's version contains in-frame clones alone and is incomplete. Among about 72,000 clones listed, approximately 90% were seen once. Here the sequenced sample was peripheral blood, taken in the first trimester of pregnancy. Receptor source: a female donor in good health, enrolled as a control in a pregnancy study.

The chain has TRBV6-5 and TRBJ1-2; D gene ambiguous. This CDR3 is built from 13 residues. V lost 4 bases to trimming and J lost 1 base, with 7 bases between them. Germline loops: CDR1 MNHEY, CDR2 SVGAGI. In DNA form, the CDR3 reads TGTGCCAGCAGTTCCGGTCTTAACTATGGCTACACCTTC. Its translation: CASSSGLNYGYTF.

The rearrangement joins TRBV19 to TRBJ2-7; 7 bases are shared with TRBD1. This CDR3 spans 13 amino acids. Germline V gene data show CDR1 as LNHDA and CDR2 as SQIVND (reference sequence). V lost 5 bases and J lost 1; bases outside the gene matches: 2. The CDR3, as DNA: TGTGCCAGTAGTTTGACAGGGTCCTACGAGCAGTACTTC. Translating it yields CASSLTGSYEQYF.